A single sample gave rise to the 26 T cell receptor beta chains below, sequenced in a study of PD-L1 blockade in urothelial cancer. The time point is: peripheral blood 6 weeks after treatment start. Clones were read by immunoSEQ multiplex PCR, and TCRdb kept only the in-frame ones, dropping some. This table holds about 130,000 clones, more than 70% found once. This sample comprised PBMCs, obtained around atezolizumab (anti-PD-L1) treatment. The receptor source for this set is a man aged 45 to 65 with urothelial cancer.

The rearrangement uses TRBV18 and TRBJ2-5, with 12 bases that match TRBD2. With V trimmed by 2 bases and J by 5 bases, 3 bases remained unmatched. This CDR3 is built from 15 residues. Germline V lookup: CDR1 KGHSH, CDR2 LQKENI. The CDR3 protein is CASSPWTSGTETQYF. The CDR3 DNA follows: TGTGCCAGCTCACCATGGACTAGCGGGACGGAGACCCAGTACTTC.

The count of this clone is one. The rearrangement joins TRBV7-8 to TRBJ2-1; D is undetermined. The CDR3 runs to 14 residues. The germline gives CDR1 SGHVS, CDR2 FQNEAQ. The V gene lost 8 bases and the J gene lost 0 bases, with 11 bases spanning the gap. The CDR3 loop reads CASVGVRSYNEQFF. The CDR3 nucleotides read TGTGCCAGCGTCGGAGTCCGCTCCTACAATGAGCAGTTCTTC.

The rearrangement joins TRBV2 to TRBJ2-7; 11 positions agree with TRBD2. V shed 11 bases, J shed 5 bases, and the junction held 5 bases outside the gene matches. Germline CDR1 and CDR2: SNHLY and FYNNEI. The CDR3 spans 12 residues. The CDR3 sequence is CACSGRADEQYF. The CDR3 DNA is TGTGCCTGTAGCGGGAGGGCCGACGAGCAGTACTTC.

The rearrangement uses TRBV18 and TRBJ1-1; D not resolved. Trimming left V 1 base short and J 2 bases short, with 11 bases between. The CDR3 sequence is 15 residues long. From germline, CDR1 is KGHSH and CDR2 LQKENI. The CDR3 DNA reads TGTGCCAGCTCACCACTAGCTTTCGGTAACACTGAAGCTTTCTTT. Residues: CASSPLAFGNTEAFF.

The chain couples TRBV7-9 to TRBJ1-2; D gene ambiguous. Trimming removed 8 bases at V and 2 bases at J, with 6 bases between. The germline V gene has CDR1 SEHNR and CDR2 FQNEAQ (reference sequence). This CDR3 spans 11 amino acids. The DNA of the CDR3 is TGTGCCAGCGCTACGAACTATGGCTACACCTTC. Translating gives CASATNYGYTF.

This chain joins TRBV7-9 and TRBJ1-1; D not certain. CDR1 SEHNR and CDR2 FQNEAQ come from the germline V gene (reference sequence). Trimming shortened V by 3 bases and J by 2 bases, and 4 bases separated the two germline ends. CDR3 length equals 12 residues. The CDR3 sequence: CASSFLNTEAFF. In nucleotides, the CDR3 is TGTGCCAGCAGCTTCCTAAACACTGAAGCTTTCTTT.

The V and J genes are TRBV28 and TRBJ2-1, with D maybe TRBD1 (5 bases). The V and J ends lost 3 bases and 6 bases respectively, with 24 bases between them. CDR1 MDHEN and CDR2 SYDVKM come from the germline V gene. This CDR3 has 18 residues. The CDR3 protein is CASSFSFGVRGYRNEQFF. CDR3 nucleotides: TGTGCCAGCAGTTTTAGTTTTGGGGTAAGGGGATATCGCAATGAGCAGTTCTTC. The whole variable domain, remainder taken from reference TRBV28 and TRBJ2-1, is DVKVTQSSRYLVKRTGEKVFLECVQDMDHENMFWYRQDPGLGLRLIYFSYDVKMKEKGDIPEGYSVSREKKERFSLILESASTNQTSMYLCASSFSFGVRGYRNEQFFGPGTRLTVL.

The chain's CDR3 is CASQAVRGQPQHF. The CDR3 nucleotides read TGTGCCTCCCAAGCAGTCCGGGGTCAGCCCCAGCATTTT. V is TRBV19 and J is TRBJ1-5; D unclear. CDR1 is LNHDA and CDR2 is SQIVND in the germline V gene (reference sequence). This CDR3 region has 13 residues. The V gene lost 11 bases and the J gene lost 6 bases, with 17 bases spanning the gap. Complete variable domain (other parts from reference TRBV19 and TRBJ1-5): DGGITQSPKYLFRKEGQNVTLSCEQNLNHDAMYWYRQDPGQGLRLIYYSQIVNDFQKGDIAEGYSVSREKKESFPLTVTSAQKNPTAFYLCASQAVRGQPQHFGDGTRLSIL.

This chain connects TRBV6-1 to TRBJ2-4, with a weak D call TRBD2 (6 bases). Germline values: CDR1 MNHNS, CDR2 SASEGT. The CDR3 contains 15 residues. V was cut by 4 bases and J by 6 bases, with 16 bases left in between. The chain's CDR3 is CASSGIGGGVNIQYF. CDR3 coding DNA: TGTGCCAGCAGTGGTATCGGGGGTGGGGTAAACATTCAGTACTTC.

This chain uses TRBV14 with TRBJ2-7; D gene unclear. There are 13 residues in the CDR3. The germline V and J ends were trimmed by 1 base and 3 bases, with 7 bases remaining between them. Germline CDR1 reads SGHDN; CDR2 reads FVKESK. CDR3 protein: CASSQGQFYEQYF. The CDR3 coding sequence is TGTGCCAGCAGCCAAGGACAATTCTACGAGCAGTACTTC.

This CDR3 reads CASSLAVAAGGYNEQFF. CDR3 coding DNA: TGTGCCAGCAGCTTAGCGGTAGCGGCGGGAGGATACAATGAGCAGTTCTTC. The chain couples TRBV7-6 to TRBJ2-1; 8 bases match TRBD2. The CDR3 spans 17 residues. Germline lookup yields CDR1 SGHVS and CDR2 FNYEAQ. After removal of 0 bases from V and 4 bases from J, the junction contained 8 bases not matched to a gene.

Concerning this clone itself: One end of the junction does not line up with germline, which may come from a read error. The chain links TRBV11-2 to TRBJ2-7, with TRBD1 matching 12 bases. Germline V gene sequence: CDR1 SGHAT, CDR2 FQNNGV. This CDR3 contains 11 residues. The CDR3 region is CASSSGTGGNF. CDR3 sequence (DNA): TGTGCCAGCAGCTCCGGGACAGGGGGCAACTTC.

The chain carries TRBV2 and TRBJ1-4, with 8 bases fitting TRBD1. There are 13 residues in the CDR3. The V gene end was trimmed by 8 bases and the J gene end by 7 bases; junction bases not matched to a gene: 6. The germline CDR1 and CDR2 sequences are SNHLY and FYNNEI. Here the CDR3 DNA reads TGTGCCAGCCAGGGGGCACGGGGTGAAAAACTGTTTTTT. This translates into CASQGARGEKLFF.

The gene calls are TRBV18 and TRBJ1-1; D uncertain. Trimming took off 3 bases at V and 1 base at J, with 9 bases between the two ends. The CDR3 runs to 14 residues. Germline lookup yields CDR1 KGHSH and CDR2 LQKENI. The CDR3 nucleotides are TGTGCCAGCTCACCCCTTGACAAGAACACTGAAGCTTTCTTT. Translating it yields CASSPLDKNTEAFF.

This chain links TRBV27 with TRBJ2-1; 9 bases align to TRBD1. V was pared by 3 bases and J by 15 bases, with 12 bases of the junction left unmatched. Germline V gene lookup returns CDR1 MNHEY and CDR2 SMNVEV (reference sequence). The CDR3 is 14 residues long. The CDR3 spells CASSFSLTGTGLFF. The CDR3 DNA follows: TGTGCCAGCAGTTTCTCCTTAACCGGGACAGGGTTGTTCTTC.

The chain combines TRBV11-1 with TRBJ2-2; possibly TRBD1 for D (5 bases). The V gene lost 1 base and the J gene lost 7 bases, with 13 bases spanning the gap. The CDR3 consists of 15 residues. Per germline, CDR1 SGHAT and CDR2 FQDESV (reference sequence). This chain's CDR3 is CASSLVGRADGELFF. The CDR3 DNA is TGTGCCAGCAGCTTAGTTGGCAGGGCGGACGGGGAGCTGTTTTTT. Complete variable domain (other parts from reference TRBV11-1 and TRBJ2-2): EAEVAQSPRYKITEKSQAVAFWCDPISGHATLYWYRQILGQGPELLVQFQDESVVDDSQLPKDRFSAERLKGVDSTLKIQPAELGDSAMYLCASSLVGRADGELFFGEGSRLTVL.

The J gene is TRBJ1-1, the V gene TRBV5-4; D is possibly TRBD1 (6 bases). Germline V gene lookup returns CDR1 SGHNT and CDR2 YYREEE (reference sequence). V gave up 0 bases and J gave up 4 bases, with 7 bases separating them. This CDR3 is built from 13 residues. CDR3 protein: CASSLEGVTEAFF. The CDR3 coding sequence is TGTGCCAGCAGCTTGGAGGGGGTCACTGAAGCTTTCTTT. Full variable domain (remainder filled in from reference TRBV5-4 and TRBJ1-1): ETGVTQSPTHLIKTRGQQVTLRCSSQSGHNTVSWYQQALGQGPQFIFQYYREEENGRGNFPPRFSGLQFPNYSSELNVNALELDDSALYLCASSLEGVTEAFFGQGTRLTVV.

The gene calls are TRBV5-1 and TRBJ2-3; no definite D call. The CDR3 consists of 15 residues. Germline V gene lookup returns CDR1 SGHRS and CDR2 YFSETQ. V was pared by 0 bases and J by 0 bases, with 8 bases between. The CDR3 region is CASSLGESSTDTQYF. The CDR3 nucleotides are TGCGCCAGCAGCTTGGGAGAATCTAGCACAGATACGCAGTATTTT. The whole variable domain, filled in from reference TRBV5-1 and TRBJ2-3, reads KAGVTQTPRYLIKTRGQQVTLSCSPISGHRSVSWYQQTPGQGLQFLFEYFSETQRNKGNFPGRFSGRQFSNSRSEMNVSTLELGDSALYLCASSLGESSTDTQYFGPGTRLTVL.

V and J are TRBV5-1 and TRBJ2-7; a weak D match, TRBD1 (6 bases). This CDR3 has 15 amino acids. Looked up from germline, CDR1 is SGHRS and CDR2 is YFSETQ. V was shortened by 3 bases and J by 0 bases, with 13 bases between the two germline ends. The CDR3 here is CASSSQGTYSYEQYF. DNA of the CDR3: TGCGCCAGCAGCTCCCAGGGGACCTACTCCTACGAGCAGTACTTC.

The chain recombines TRBV11-2 with TRBJ1-2; TRBD1 agrees at 9 bases. Looked up from germline, CDR1 is SGHAT and CDR2 is FQNNGV. Losses at the gene ends were 0 bases for V and 1 base for J; bases not matched to a gene: 6. This CDR3 is 17 amino acids long. CDR3 bases: TGTGCCAGCAGCTTAGATGCGTGGGGACAGGGTAACTATGGCTACACCTTC. Protein product: CASSLDAWGQGNYGYTF.

This chain links TRBV5-1 with TRBJ2-2, with 8 bases aligning to TRBD2. The CDR3 runs to 15 residues. Germline loops: CDR1 SGHRS, CDR2 YFSETQ. The ends lost 4 bases at V and 6 bases at J; junction bases unmatched: 8. The DNA of the CDR3 is TGCGCCAGCAGCCGATGGACTAGCAACGCCGGGGAGCTGTTTTTT. Protein: CASSRWTSNAGELFF.

The J gene is TRBJ1-4, the V gene TRBV2; D gene ambiguous. V gave up 2 bases and J gave up 7 bases, with 17 bases separating them. Germline CDR1 and CDR2: SNHLY and FYNNEI. CDR3 length: 16 amino acids. CDR3 sequence reads: CASSERPGINGEKLFF. The CDR3 region has the DNA TGTGCCAGCAGTGAACGTCCCGGGATTAACGGTGAAAAACTGTTTTTT.

This chain links TRBV19 with TRBJ2-7, with TRBD1 matching over 7 bases. The CDR3 loop spans 15 amino acids. With V trimmed by 3 bases and J by 5 bases, 10 bases remained unmatched. Germline values: CDR1 LNHDA, CDR2 SQIVND (reference sequence). The CDR3 bases are TGTGCCAGTAGTATTCCCGGGACAGCGAAACACGAGCAGTACTTC. This translates into CASSIPGTAKHEQYF.

In DNA, the CDR3 is TGTGCCAGCAGCTCCGTGCGGGGGTACACAGATACGCAGTATTTT. Translated: CASSSVRGYTDTQYF. The genes are TRBV7-2 and TRBJ2-3, with 7 positions matching TRBD2. The CDR3 is 15 amino acids. J lost 2 bases, V lost 4 bases, and 6 bases had no gene match. Per the germline V gene, CDR1 is SGHTA and CDR2 is FQGNSA. The full variable domain, its missing parts supplied by reference TRBV7-2 and TRBJ2-3, is GAGVSQSPSNKVTEKGKDVELRCDPISGHTALYWYRQSLGQGLEFLIYFQGNSAPDKSGLPSDRFSAERTGGSVSTLTIQRTQQEDSAVYLCASSSVRGYTDTQYFGPGTRLTVL.

CDR3 amino acids: CASRSPQQYSNQPQHF. For the CDR3, the DNA is TGTGCCAGTAGATCCCCACAGCAATATAGCAATCAGCCCCAGCATTTT. This rearrangement joins TRBV19 to TRBJ1-5; unclear D gene. The CDR3 is made up of 16 amino acids. V lost 6 bases and J lost 0, with 15 bases in between. The germline V gene has CDR1 LNHDA and CDR2 SQIVND (reference sequence). The full variable domain, rest sourced from reference TRBV19 and TRBJ1-5, is DGGITQSPKYLFRKEGQNVTLSCEQNLNHDAMYWYRQDPGQGLRLIYYSQIVNDFQKGDIAEGYSVSREKKESFPLTVTSAQKNPTAFYLCASRSPQQYSNQPQHFGDGTRLSIL.

The chain carries TRBV27 and TRBJ2-3, with 13 nucleotides matching TRBD2. Germline loops: CDR1 MNHEY, CDR2 SMNVEV (reference sequence). V trimming: 2 bases; J trimming: 6 bases; junction bases outside the gene matches: 11. The CDR3 totals 18 residues. The CDR3 loop is CASSLRTSGSLNFDTQYF. CDR3 nucleotide sequence: TGTGCCAGCAGTTTAAGGACTAGCGGGAGTTTGAATTTCGATACGCAGTATTTT.